A single sample is the source of the 25 T cell receptor beta chains below, sequenced in a study of blood T cell repertoires in COVID-19. The assay was immunoSEQ multiplex PCR, and TCRdb's table has in-frame clones only and misses some. The table includes 200,000 to 300,000 clones, 84% detected once. Sequencing was done on a sample of peripheral blood. The receptors shown here come from a man between 50 and 59 years old with acute or convalescent COVID-19.

J is TRBJ1-5 and V is TRBV30; D unresolved. Trimming removed 2 bases at V and 1 base at J, with 9 bases between. The CDR3 loop spans 14 amino acids. Looked up from germline, CDR1 is GTSNPN and CDR2 is SVGIG (reference sequence). The CDR3, as DNA: TGTGCCTGGAGTCTTACGCGGAGCAATCAGCCCCAGCATTTT. It codes for CAWSLTRSNQPQHF.

This clone was seen only a few times. The J gene is TRBJ2-3, the V gene TRBV2; TRBD2 aligns across 11 bases. The CDR3 runs to 15 residues. Germline V CDR1 and CDR2: SNHLY, FYNNEI. J gave up 5 bases and V 3 bases, and 4 bases lay outside the gene matches. The CDR3 bases are TGTGCCAGCAGTGAGGCTAGCGGGGGGTTAGATACGCAGTATTTT. The encoded protein is CASSEASGGLDTQYF.

The genes are TRBV9 and TRBJ2-1; TRBD2 might be the D (5 bases). Germline assignment: CDR1 SGDLS and CDR2 YYNGEE. V shed 1 base and J shed 6 bases, with 11 bases lying between them. CDR3 length: 14 amino acids. CDR3 nucleotide sequence: TGTGCCAGCAGCGTAAGTGGGAGTCGCAATGAGCAGTTCTTC. Translating it yields CASSVSGSRNEQFF.

The V call is TRBV6-5, the J call TRBJ2-1, with D unclear. The V and J ends lost 4 bases and 0 bases respectively, with 7 bases between them. CDR3 size: 14 residues. The germline gives CDR1 MNHEY, CDR2 SVGAGI. The DNA for the CDR3 is TGTGCCAGCAGTTTCGCGCACTCCTACAATGAGCAGTTCTTC. This encodes CASSFAHSYNEQFF.

This sequence joins TRBV19 and TRBJ1-6; a weak D match, TRBD1 (5 bases). This CDR3 comprises 15 residues. V lost 1 base and J 8 bases, leaving 12 bases between the germline ends. Germline CDR1 is LNHDA and CDR2 is SQIVND (reference sequence). CDR3 coding DNA: TGTGCCAGTAGTATAGGCGGGGGGGTCGATTCACCCCTCCACTTT. Translation: CASSIGGGVDSPLHF.

The chain combines TRBV6-5 with TRBJ2-5, with 9 nucleotides matching TRBD2. Germline CDR1 reads MNHEY; CDR2 reads SVGAGI. Trimming took 7 bases from V and 3 from J; bases not matched to a gene: 3. The CDR3 is made up of 13 amino acids. The CDR3 here is CASKASGEETQYF. Written as DNA, the CDR3 is TGTGCCAGCAAGGCTAGCGGGGAAGAGACCCAGTACTTC.

This clone occurred once. The V and J genes are TRBV5-8 and TRBJ2-7; D may be TRBD1 (7 bases). The CDR3 sequence is 17 residues long. The V end was cut by 4 bases, the J end by 0 bases, with 20 bases between. CDR1 and CDR2 (germline): SGHTS, YDEGEE. The CDR3 sequence is CASSGYLRDSHSYEQYF. DNA of the CDR3: TGTGCCAGCAGCGGGTATCTGCGGGACAGTCACTCCTACGAGCAGTACTTC.

The gene calls are TRBV10-3 and TRBJ2-2; TRBD1 aligns across 9 bases. The CDR3 loop spans 15 amino acids. Germline CDR1 reads ENHRY; CDR2 reads SYGVKD. V dropped 11 bases and J dropped 4; count of bases not matched to a gene: 11. The CDR3 nucleotides read TGTGCCGCGGGGACAGGGCTTCTCTCCACCGGGGAGCTGTTTTTT. It codes for CAAGTGLLSTGELFF.

This rearrangement joins TRBV27 to TRBJ2-7; 12 bases fit TRBD2. Germline V CDR1 and CDR2: MNHEY, SMNVEV (reference sequence). V gave up 2 bases and J gave up 6 bases; unmatched junction bases: 5. The CDR3 has 15 amino acids. DNA of the CDR3: TGTGCCAGCAGTTTACGACTAGCGGGGGACCTCGAGCAGTACTTC. Translation gives CASSLRLAGDLEQYF.

The chain is built from TRBV5-4 and TRBJ1-2; unclear D gene. V shed 0 bases and J shed 4 bases, with 13 bases lying between them. CDR3 length: 15 amino acids. The V gene's germline CDR1 is SGHNT and CDR2 YYREEE (reference sequence). The CDR3 DNA reads TGTGCCAGCAGCTTGGGTTCGGGGTCAGTCTATGGCTACACCTTC. It codes for CASSLGSGSVYGYTF.

The chain joins TRBV28 to TRBJ1-1; D unresolved. The CDR3 consists of 11 residues. V was cut by 6 bases and J by 8 bases, with 10 bases left in between. The germline CDR1 and CDR2 sequences are MDHEN and SYDVKM. CDR3 coding DNA: TGTGCCAGCAGCGTTTTCAGAGAAGCTTTCTTT. Amino acid sequence: CASSVFREAFF.

The chain's CDR3 is CASSSRTYNEQFF. CDR3 nucleotides: TGTGCCAGCAGTTCGAGGACTTACAATGAGCAGTTCTTC. V and J are TRBV6-2 or TRBV6-3 and TRBJ2-1; tentative D call: TRBD2 (5 bases). The germline V and J ends were trimmed by 4 bases and 4 bases, with 8 bases remaining between them. The CDR3 loop spans 13 amino acids. Per the germline V gene, CDR1 is MNHEY and CDR2 is SVGEGT.

CDR3 region: CASSRQGGSPLHF. CDR3 nucleotides: TGTGCCAGCAGCCGGCAGGGGGGCTCACCCCTCCACTTT. V and J are TRBV7-3 and TRBJ1-6; 7 nucleotides agree with TRBD1. Germline loops: CDR1 SGHTA, CDR2 FQGTGA. The V segment lost 5 bases and the J segment 10 bases; nucleotides outside the gene matches: 5. The CDR3 has 13 amino acids.

The chain employs TRBV18 and TRBJ2-2; no reliable D call. CDR1 and CDR2 (germline): KGHSH, LQKENI. The CDR3 loop spans 11 amino acids. V dropped 5 bases and J dropped 8 bases, with 6 bases sitting between them. The CDR3 protein is CASSGAGELFF. For the CDR3, the DNA is TGTGCCAGCTCAGGAGCGGGGGAGCTGTTTTTT.

The V and J genes are TRBV28 and TRBJ2-7; TRBD1 aligns across 8 bases. V dropped 7 bases and J dropped 4; count of bases not matched to a gene: 9. Germline V gene data show CDR1 as MDHEN and CDR2 as SYDVKM. This CDR3 is built from 14 residues. The CDR3 sequence is CASNGQGVGYEQYF. In DNA, the CDR3 is TGTGCCAGCAATGGACAGGGAGTAGGATACGAGCAGTACTTC.

Ten or more counts support this clone. The rearrangement uses TRBV11-3 and TRBJ2-7; tentative D call: TRBD2 (6 bases). V lost 5 bases and J lost 4, with 15 bases in between. Germline V lookup: CDR1 SGHNT, CDR2 YENEEA. The CDR3 sequence is 14 residues long. The CDR3 protein is CASSPGVSPYEQYF. As DNA, the CDR3 is TGTGCCAGCAGCCCGGGAGTCTCTCCGTACGAGCAGTACTTC.

CDR3 coding DNA: TGTGCCAGCCTAGGACAGGGAAACACCATATATTTT. It translates to CASLGQGNTIYF. The V call is TRBV28, the J call TRBJ1-3, with D maybe TRBD1 (6 bases). The CDR3 contains 12 residues. Germline V CDR1 and CDR2: MDHEN, SYDVKM. V lost 8 bases and J lost 4, with 9 bases in between.

The V gene is TRBV5-1, the J gene TRBJ1-5; 11 bases are shared with TRBD1. This CDR3 spans 15 amino acids. In germline, CDR1 is SGHRS, CDR2 YFSETQ. V shed 3 bases, J shed 1 base, and the junction held 0 bases outside the gene matches. The DNA for the CDR3 is TGCGCCAGCAGCTGGACAGGGGGCAGCAATCAGCCCCAGCATTTT. Its translation is CASSWTGGSNQPQHF.

This clone was found a few times. The chain links TRBV15 to TRBJ2-1, with 8 bases aligning to TRBD1. V lost 1 base to trimming and J lost 5 bases; unmatched junction nucleotides: 4. Germline V CDR1 and CDR2: LNHNV, YYDKDF (reference sequence). The CDR3 covers 15 residues. The DNA of the CDR3 is TGTGCCACCAGCAGAGTTGGGACAGGTAACAATGAGCAGTTCTTC. This gives the protein CATSRVGTGNNEQFF.

The genes are TRBV7-2 and TRBJ1-1; no clear D gene. This CDR3 is built from 12 residues. Germline CDR1 is SGHTA and CDR2 is FQGNSA. V was shortened by 3 bases and J by 8 bases, with 10 bases between the two germline ends. CDR3 amino acids: CASSLRVGEAFF. The DNA for the CDR3 is TGTGCCAGCAGCTTGAGGGTGGGGGAAGCTTTCTTT.

As DNA, the CDR3 is TGTGCCAGTAGTATGAGGCAGAAAGAGACCCAGTACTTC. This translates into CASSMRQKETQYF. V is TRBV19 and J is TRBJ2-5; D remains unclear. The V gene's germline CDR1 is LNHDA and CDR2 SQIVND (reference sequence). The CDR3 loop spans 13 amino acids. The germline V and J ends were trimmed by 3 bases and 3 bases, with 8 bases remaining between them.

The chain uses TRBV13 and TRBJ2-7; 9 bases are shared with TRBD1. CDR3 length equals 15 residues. Germline trimming cut 8 bases from V and 5 bases from J; bases unmatched to any gene: 13. Looked up from germline, CDR1 is PRHDT and CDR2 is FYEKMQ (reference sequence). In nucleotides, the CDR3 is TGTGCCAGCTTCCCAGTCACCGGGACAGGGCACGAGCAGTACTTC. This codes for CASFPVTGTGHEQYF.

The chain employs TRBV6-5 and TRBJ1-1; weak D call: TRBD1 (5 bases). The CDR3 length is 12 residues. The V gene lost 6 bases and the J gene lost 4 bases, with 9 bases spanning the gap. Per germline, CDR1 MNHEY and CDR2 SVGAGI. This chain's CDR3 is CASRGGATEAFF. The CDR3 coding sequence is TGTGCCAGCAGGGGGGGAGCCACTGAAGCTTTCTTT.

This clone was counted a single time. The chain recombines TRBV11-3 with TRBJ2-7; 10 bases are a match to TRBD2. This CDR3 is built from 16 residues. J was trimmed by 2 bases and V by 5 bases; bases with no gene match: 9. Germline values: CDR1 SGHNT, CDR2 YENEEA. The CDR3 region has the DNA TGTGCCAGCAGCCGTCAAGCGGGGGGGCAAACCTACGAGCAGTACTTC. This encodes CASSRQAGGQTYEQYF.

The sample holds a few counts of this clone. The chain joins TRBV27 to TRBJ2-7; 8 bases align to TRBD1. The CDR3 is 16 amino acids. Trimming removed 6 bases from V and 5 bases from J; junction bases left unmatched: 15. Germline CDR1 is MNHEY and CDR2 is SMNVEV (reference sequence). The CDR3 region has the DNA TGTGCCAGCAGCTATACCAGGGGGCGGATAGGGCACGAGCAGTACTTC. As protein: CASSYTRGRIGHEQYF.